Below are 3 T cell receptor beta chains sequenced from a single sample in a study of metastatic and nonmetastatic thyroid tumors. TCRdb re-analyzed the PCR reads using MiXCR. The profile shows roughly 8,900 clones, less than 30% of them singletons. Ahead of thyroid surgery, no patient had received treatment of any kind. Specimen: tumor tissue. The receptor source for this set is a female donor with papillary thyroid cancer or a benign thyroid nodule (not recorded which). Some clones in this sample may be carry-over from other donors' samples.

This chain connects TRBV12-3 or TRBV12-4 to TRBJ1-2, with a tentative D call TRBD1 (5 bases). V shed 7 bases and J shed 0 bases, with 12 bases lying between them. The CDR3 is 14 amino acids. DNA for the CDR3: TGTGCCAGCAATCGCAGGGTTTCTAACTATGGCTACACCTTC. This translates into CASNRRVSNYGYTF.

By frequency in the sample, this clone is medium-sized. This chain links TRBV2 with TRBJ1-3; D remains ambiguous. Trimming pared 3 bases from V and 8 bases from J, leaving 14 bases between. The CDR3 loop spans 14 amino acids. The germline V gene has CDR1 SNHLY and CDR2 FYNNEI. The CDR3 coding sequence is TGTGCCAGCAGTGATAACAGCCGATGGGACACCATATATTTT. It translates to CASSDNSRWDTIYF.

This clone was recorded many times. The CDR3 region is CASSMPGRRRTEAFF. CDR3 DNA sequence: TGTGCCAGTAGTATGCCGGGACGTCGGCGTACTGAAGCTTTCTTT. The rearrangement links TRBV19 to TRBJ1-1; D may be TRBD1 (5 bases). Trimming pared 3 bases from V and 5 bases from J, leaving 16 bases between. Germline values: CDR1 LNHDA, CDR2 SQIVND (reference sequence). The CDR3 consists of 15 residues.